These T cell receptor beta chains were read from a single sample in a study of graft-versus-host responses after intestinal transplantation. Sequenced by immunoSEQ multiplex PCR; TCRdb stores in-frame clones only, minus some. The table records about 50,000 clones, over 90% of them present only once. No cognate antigen is known for these TCRs. The sequences come from unstimulated CD4+ T cells sorted from spleen or lymph node cells, collected before transplant. The receptors were sampled from a human donor who was the organ donor for an intestinal transplant. Both conserved end residues are part of each CDR3. Each record gives: V gene, J gene, D gene, clone size, CDR3 protein, CDR3 DNA. D genes are given only for firm matches. Only some rows state a clone size, as once, few, many or a class for expanded clones.

>TRBV5-6|TRBJ2-7|-|-
CASSLAGGAYEQYF
TGTGCCAGCAGCTTGGCTGGGGGTGCCTACGAGCAGTACTTC
>TRBV5-1|TRBJ2-1|-|-
CASSGWDNNEQFF
TGCGCCAGCAGCGGCTGGGACAACAATGAGCAGTTCTTC
>TRBV7-2|TRBJ2-1|-|-
CASSSPTGIGYNEQFF
TGTGCCAGCAGCTCTCCGACCGGGATCGGGTACAATGAGCAGTTCTTC
>TRBV6-1|TRBJ2-7|-|once
CASRAAYEQYF
TGTGCCAGCAGAGCTGCCTACGAGCAGTACTTC
>TRBV2|TRBJ1-1|-|few
CASRTGRPEAFF
TGTGCCAGCAGGACGGGGCGGCCTGAAGCTTTCTTT
>TRBV5-1|TRBJ2-1|TRBD2|-
CASRPKAGSSLEQFF
TGCGCCAGCCGGCCGAAAGCGGGAAGTTCTCTTGAGCAGTTCTTC
>TRBV11-2|TRBJ2-7|-|-
CASSRSYEQYF
TGTGCCAGCAGTCGCTCCTACGAGCAGTACTTC
>TRBV28|TRBJ2-3|-|-
CASRTGGTDTQYF
TGTGCCAGCAGGACGGGAGGCACAGATACGCAGTATTTT
>TRBV7-9|TRBJ1-3|TRBD1|few
CASSRRQGPLHSGNTIYF
TGTGCCAGCAGCCGACGACAGGGTCCCCTTCACTCTGGAAACACCATATATTTT
>TRBV2|TRBJ2-3|-|once
CASLGSGFTDTQYF
TGTGCCAGCTTGGGAAGCGGCTTCACAGATACGCAGTATTTT
>TRBV5-1|TRBJ1-3|-|-
CASSLTTPENTIYF
TGCGCCAGCAGCTTGACAACCCCCGAAAACACCATATATTTT
>TRBV5-1|TRBJ1-2|TRBD1|-
CASSVGQAYSWGYTF
TGCGCCAGCAGCGTTGGACAGGCCTATTCGTGGGGCTACACCTTC
>TRBV6-1|TRBJ2-7|TRBD2|once
CASSIGLDAYEQYF
TGTGCCAGCAGTATCGGACTAGACGCCTACGAGCAGTACTTC
>TRBV2|TRBJ2-5|TRBD2|-
CASGTRGETQYF
TGTGCCAGCGGGACTAGGGGGGAGACCCAGTACTTC
>TRBV28|TRBJ2-5|TRBD1|-
CASSVDRGREETQYF
TGTGCCAGCAGTGTCGACAGGGGACGCGAAGAGACCCAGTACTTC
>TRBV5-5|TRBJ2-7|-|-
CASSLQGHEQYF
TGTGCCAGCAGTCTCCAGGGGCACGAGCAGTACTTC
>TRBV2|TRBJ2-3|-|-
CASSDRRGDTQYF
TGTGCCAGCAGTGATCGAAGGGGAGATACGCAGTATTTT
>TRBV7-3|TRBJ2-5|-|-
CASSPRNRQETQYF
TGTGCCAGCAGCCCAAGAAATCGTCAAGAGACCCAGTACTTC
>TRBV7-2|TRBJ2-3|-|-
CASSPRTGADTQYF
TGTGCCAGCAGCCCCAGGACCGGGGCGGATACGCAGTATTTT
>TRBV6-4|TRBJ2-2|-|-
CASSEGRTGELFF
TGTGCCAGCAGTGAAGGTCGGACCGGGGAGCTGTTTTTT
>TRBV2|TRBJ2-5|-|-
CASRGPAFGETQYF
TGTGCCAGCAGGGGACCGGCATTTGGAGAGACCCAGTACTTC
>TRBV14|TRBJ2-1|-|-
CASSGLTPSYNEQFF
TGTGCCAGCAGCGGCTTAACACCCTCCTACAATGAGCAGTTCTTC
>TRBV11-2|TRBJ2-7|-|-
CASSLRRDASYEQYF
TGTGCCAGCAGCTTGCGCCGGGACGCGTCCTACGAGCAGTACTTC
>TRBV18|TRBJ1-6|TRBD1|once
CASSPGQGAPLHF
TGTGCCAGCTCGCCGGGACAGGGAGCACCCCTCCACTTT
>TRBV28|TRBJ1-2|-|once
CAISGGGGGYTF
TGTGCCATCAGCGGCGGGGGCGGTGGCTACACCTTC
>TRBV2|TRBJ1-2|-|-
CASTQGLGGYTF
TGTGCCAGCACCCAGGGACTAGGTGGCTACACCTTC
>TRBV5-1|TRBJ2-3|TRBD2|-
CASSSAGGPGDTQYF
TGCGCCAGCAGCTCAGCGGGAGGGCCCGGGGATACGCAGTATTTT
>TRBV5-1|TRBJ2-4|TRBD2|-
CASSSGPGLADLAKNIQYF
TGCGCCAGCAGCTCAGGCCCGGGACTAGCGGATTTAGCCAAAAACATTCAGTACTTC
>TRBV7-6|TRBJ1-1|-|-
CASSFLQGNTEAFF
TGTGCCAGCAGCTTCCTACAGGGGAACACTGAAGCTTTCTTT
>TRBV28|TRBJ1-2|TRBD1|once
CASSAPGTGHGYTF
TGTGCCAGCAGTGCACCCGGGACAGGGCATGGCTACACCTTC
>TRBV28|TRBJ2-3|TRBD2|-
CASSYSGRATDTQYF
TGTGCCAGCAGTTATAGCGGGAGGGCCACAGATACGCAGTATTTT
>TRBV19|TRBJ1-3|-|-
CASTRGRSGNTIYF
TGTGCCAGTACCAGGGGACGTTCTGGAAACACCATATATTTT
>TRBV18|TRBJ2-1|-|-
CASSPPAGINNEQFF
TGTGCCAGCTCACCACCGGCCGGGATCAACAATGAGCAGTTCTTC